Below, 30 T cell receptor beta chains from the same sample are listed, as sequenced in a study of blood T cell repertoires in COVID-19. Produced via immunoSEQ multiplex PCR; TCRdb's table is partial and in-frame only. The sample comprises some 200,000 clones, around four fifths of which are singletons, and around 5.5% rests with the top ten. The sample was peripheral blood. The receptors derive from a woman in her fifties or sixties who had recovered from COVID-19.

About this clone: The junction and the germline gene differ at one end; a read error may be behind it. The chain employs TRBV7-7 and TRBJ2-5; 7 bases agree with TRBD2. There are 18 residues in the CDR3. Germline V gene sequence: CDR1 SSHAT, CDR2 FNYEAQ (reference sequence). CDR3 loop: CASSPTRWTSVPGETQYF. For the CDR3, the DNA is TGTGCTAGCAGCCCGACTAGATGGACTAGTGTCCCGGGGGAGACCCAGTACTTC.

The table lists this clone with a few counts. This chain connects TRBV4-2 to TRBJ1-3; 8 bases line up with TRBD1. Germline CDR1 reads LGHNA; CDR2 reads YNFKEQ. This CDR3 is built from 17 residues. The V and J ends lost 0 bases and 3 bases, in that order; junction bases with no gene match: 7. The CDR3, as DNA: TGTGCCAGCAGCCAAGATTGGCAGGGGGCCCGTGGAAACACCATATATTTT. Its protein is CASSQDWQGARGNTIYF.

This clone was seen just once. The chain joins TRBV24-1 to TRBJ2-5; TRBD2 matches at 7 bases. Germline values: CDR1 KGHDR, CDR2 SFDVKD. After removal of 5 bases from V and 4 bases from J, the junction contained 12 bases not matched to a gene. The CDR3 sequence is 16 residues long. CDR3 sequence: CATSAFPVGGGETQYF. Here the CDR3 DNA reads TGTGCCACCAGTGCCTTCCCCGTGGGCGGGGGAGAGACCCAGTACTTC.

J is TRBJ2-5 and V is TRBV2; 10 nucleotides agree with TRBD2. Trimming at V came to 0 bases and at J to 5 bases, leaving 6 bases not matched to a gene. There are 16 residues in the CDR3. CDR1 is SNHLY and CDR2 is FYNNEI in the germline V gene. The DNA of the CDR3 is TGTGCCAGCAGTGAAGCGAGCGGGGGGGCCATGGAGACCCAGTACTTC. It translates to CASSEASGGAMETQYF.

CDR3 protein: CASSFSPSGTTDTQYF. The CDR3 DNA reads as TGCGCCAGCAGCTTCTCTCCTAGCGGGACGACAGATACGCAGTATTTT. The V call is TRBV5-1, the J call TRBJ2-3; 9 bases map to TRBD2. Trimming at V came to 2 bases and at J to 3 bases, leaving 7 bases not matched to a gene. Germline CDR1 reads SGHRS; CDR2 reads YFSETQ. The CDR3 is 16 amino acids.

The rearrangement links TRBV12-3 or TRBV12-4 to TRBJ1-1, with D uncertain. This CDR3 has 13 amino acids. V lost 1 base and J lost 1, with 4 bases in between. CDR3: CASSLVQNTEAFF. The DNA of the CDR3 is TGTGCCAGCAGTTTAGTACAGAACACTGAAGCTTTCTTT.

This clone was observed a single time. The rearrangement joins TRBV6-1 to TRBJ1-2, with 7 bases matching TRBD1. The ends lost 4 bases at V and 2 bases at J; junction bases unmatched: 13. CDR1 is MNHNS, CDR2 SASEGT, per germline. This CDR3 has 17 residues. The CDR3 reads CASSAGGFSLGNYGYTF. CDR3 DNA sequence: TGTGCCAGCAGTGCAGGGGGGTTCTCACTGGGGAACTATGGCTACACCTTC.

The V and J genes are TRBV4-1 and TRBJ1-4, with a tentative D call TRBD1 (5 bases). The CDR3 is 16 residues long. The V and J ends lost 3 bases and 7 bases respectively, with 18 bases between them. The V gene's germline CDR1 is MGHRA and CDR2 YSYEKL. Here the CDR3 DNA reads TGCGCCAGCAGCCAGGGAGGCGGGGGTCGTGTTGAAAAACTGTTTTTT. Residues: CASSQGGGGRVEKLFF.

This chain connects TRBV14 to TRBJ2-7; D gene uncertain. The CDR3 sequence is 16 residues long. The V end was cut by 3 bases, the J end by 0 bases, with 15 bases between. CDR1 and CDR2 (germline): SGHDN, FVKESK. The CDR3 loop reads CASSQLGPTHSYEQYF. CDR3 DNA sequence: TGTGCCAGCAGCCAGCTAGGTCCCACTCACTCCTACGAGCAGTACTTC.

This clone appeared once. The chain links TRBV2 to TRBJ2-3; D perhaps matches TRBD1 (6 bases). Germline assignment: CDR1 SNHLY and CDR2 FYNNEI. There are 14 residues in the CDR3. V was shortened by 8 bases and J by 2 bases, with 14 bases between the two germline ends. The CDR3 loop is CASGRQVDTDTQYF. The CDR3 bases are TGTGCCAGCGGTAGACAGGTTGACACAGATACGCAGTATTTT. Variable domain in full (rest from reference TRBV2 and TRBJ2-3): EPEVTQTPSHQVTQMGQEVILRCVPISNHLYFYWYRQILGQKVEFLVSFYNNEISEKSEIFDDQFSVERPDGSNFTLKIRSTKLEDSAMYFCASGRQVDTDTQYFGPGTRLTVL.

The chain recombines TRBV24-1 with TRBJ2-2, with a tentative D call TRBD1 (6 bases). Germline CDR1 reads KGHDR; CDR2 reads SFDVKD. Trimming removed 10 bases from V and 0 bases from J, with 11 bases in between. This CDR3 is built from 14 residues. DNA for the CDR3: TGTGCCACGCAGGGGAGCGCGAACACCGGGGAGCTGTTTTTT. Amino acids: CATQGSANTGELFF.

The chain links TRBV27 to TRBJ2-1, with 7 bases fitting TRBD2. The CDR3 loop spans 15 amino acids. The ends lost 6 bases at V and 2 bases at J; junction bases unmatched: 7. CDR1 and CDR2 (germline): MNHEY, SMNVEV (reference sequence). The CDR3 spells CASSPTGGPYNEQFF. The CDR3 DNA is TGTGCCAGCAGCCCGACGGGGGGACCCTACAATGAGCAGTTCTTC.

The J gene is TRBJ2-1, the V gene TRBV5-1, with a weak D call TRBD2 (5 bases). This CDR3 is 12 amino acids long. Trimming removed 2 bases from V and 8 bases from J, with 8 bases in between. Germline CDR1 reads SGHRS; CDR2 reads YFSETQ. The CDR3 protein is CASSLVGDEQFF. For the CDR3, the DNA is TGCGCCAGCAGCTTAGTCGGGGATGAGCAGTTCTTC. Variable domain in full (rest from reference TRBV5-1 and TRBJ2-1): KAGVTQTPRYLIKTRGQQVTLSCSPISGHRSVSWYQQTPGQGLQFLFEYFSETQRNKGNFPGRFSGRQFSNSRSEMNVSTLELGDSALYLCASSLVGDEQFFGPGTRLTVL.

This clone is a singleton in its sample. This chain connects TRBV6-5 to TRBJ2-3, with D possibly TRBD2 on 6 matching bases. Germline CDR1 and CDR2: MNHEY and SVGAGI. V lost 7 bases and J lost 3, with 8 bases in between. CDR3 length: 12 amino acids. CDR3 protein: CASNSGTDTQYF. CDR3 bases: TGTGCCAGCAACAGCGGGACAGATACGCAGTATTTT.

The V call is TRBV5-6, the J call TRBJ2-3, with 13 nucleotides matching TRBD2. Germline V gene lookup returns CDR1 SGHDT and CDR2 YYEEEE. The CDR3 loop spans 16 amino acids. The junction had 3 bases not matched to a gene; V was cut back by 3 bases and J by 2 bases. Here the CDR3 DNA reads TGTGCCAGCAGCTCGGGACTAGCGGGGCTCACAGATACGCAGTATTTT. This translates into CASSSGLAGLTDTQYF.

V and J are TRBV10-3 and TRBJ2-3; 9 bases align to TRBD1. The CDR3 runs to 15 residues. Germline V CDR1 and CDR2: ENHRY, SYGVKD. The trim removed 4 bases at V and 4 bases at J, leaving 6 bases unmatched. For the CDR3, the DNA is TGTGCCATCAGTGGGGACAGGGTATCGCCAGATACGCAGTATTTT. Its protein product is CAISGDRVSPDTQYF.

The chain combines TRBV7-6 with TRBJ1-3; D is possibly TRBD1 (6 bases). Trimming left V 2 bases short and J 4 bases short, with 12 bases between. CDR1 is SGHVS and CDR2 is FNYEAQ in the germline V gene. This CDR3 contains 15 residues. CDR3 sequence (DNA): TGTGCCAGCAGCTTATCAGGGGATGGCGGAAACACCATATATTTT. Its translation: CASSLSGDGGNTIYF.

This chain links TRBV2 with TRBJ2-5; 9 nucleotides align to TRBD2. The CDR3 runs 14 residues. Germline V gene data show CDR1 as SNHLY and CDR2 as FYNNEI. V lost 4 bases to trimming and J lost 3 bases; unmatched junction nucleotides: 3. The CDR3 is CASSGLAGKETQYF. For the CDR3, the DNA is TGTGCCAGCAGTGGGCTAGCGGGGAAAGAGACCCAGTACTTC.

The rearrangement uses TRBV5-1 and TRBJ1-1; no clear D. V was trimmed by 3 bases and J by 1 base, leaving 7 bases between them. There are 13 residues in the CDR3. Germline CDR1 and CDR2: SGHRS and YFSETQ. Here the CDR3 DNA reads TGCGCCAGCAGCTCACCGGGGAACACTGAAGCTTTCTTT. Protein product: CASSSPGNTEAFF.

This chain connects TRBV6-2 or TRBV6-3 to TRBJ2-7, with a tentative D call TRBD2 (6 bases). This CDR3 has 11 residues. CDR1 MNHEY and CDR2 SVGEGT come from the germline V gene. The V gene lost 0 bases and the J gene lost 12 bases, with 9 bases spanning the gap. The CDR3 sequence: CASSYSLALYF. CDR3 nucleotides: TGTGCCAGCAGTTACTCGCTAGCGCTGTACTTC.

V is TRBV27 and J is TRBJ2-1; D gene unclear. Trimming shortened V by 5 bases and J by 7 bases, and 12 bases separated the two germline ends. The germline V gene encodes CDR1 MNHEY and CDR2 SMNVEV (reference sequence). The CDR3 is made up of 13 amino acids. CDR3 sequence (DNA): TGTGCCAGCAGTCTTTCATACAGTAATGAGCAGTTCTTC. Its protein is CASSLSYSNEQFF.

This chain links TRBV12-5 with TRBJ2-5; 9 nucleotides match TRBD2. With 6 bases clipped from V and 2 bases from J, the junction kept 7 bases outside the gene matches. From germline, CDR1 is LGHNT and CDR2 FRNRAP. The CDR3 length is 15 residues. The CDR3 DNA is TGTGCTAGTGGAGCTAGCGGGGCCATACAAGAGACCCAGTACTTC. The encoded protein is CASGASGAIQETQYF.

The V gene is TRBV5-4, the J gene TRBJ1-6, with 8 bases identical to TRBD1. This CDR3 is 14 amino acids long. With 3 bases clipped from V and 6 bases from J, the junction kept 2 bases outside the gene matches. The germline V gene encodes CDR1 SGHNT and CDR2 YYREEE (reference sequence). The chain's CDR3 is CASSSGGGNSPLHF. For the CDR3, the DNA is TGTGCCAGCAGCTCAGGGGGCGGTAATTCACCCCTCCACTTT. Combining the CDR3 with reference TRBV5-4 and TRBJ1-6 gives the whole variable domain ETGVTQSPTHLIKTRGQQVTLRCSSQSGHNTVSWYQQALGQGPQFIFQYYREEENGRGNFPPRFSGLQFPNYSSELNVNALELDDSALYLCASSSGGGNSPLHFGNGTRLTVT.

The V call is TRBV2, the J call TRBJ2-1; TRBD2 matches at 12 bases. The CDR3 totals 15 residues. V lost 3 bases to trimming and J lost 7 bases; unmatched junction nucleotides: 4. Germline-derived CDR1 and CDR2 are SNHLY and FYNNEI. CDR3 DNA: TGTGCCAGCAGTGATGCTAGCGGGGGGGCTAATGAGCAGTTCTTC. It is translated as CASSDASGGANEQFF.

The chain employs TRBV11-2 and TRBJ2-1; D is unclear. Germline V lookup: CDR1 SGHAT, CDR2 FQNNGV. V was shortened by 1 base and J by 10 bases, with 20 bases between the two germline ends. The length of the CDR3 is 16 residues. CDR3 in amino acids: CASSLGRLVMFREQFF. CDR3 in DNA: TGTGCCAGCAGCTTAGGGCGGTTAGTTATGTTTCGGGAGCAGTTCTTC.

The genes are TRBV27 and TRBJ2-5; TRBD1 agrees at 7 bases. V shed 4 bases and J 2 bases; nucleotides not matched to a gene: 7. This CDR3 contains 15 residues. The germline gives CDR1 MNHEY, CDR2 SMNVEV (reference sequence). CDR3 sequence reads: CASSSLVGQQETQYF. DNA of the CDR3: TGTGCCAGCAGTTCGCTCGTGGGACAGCAAGAGACCCAGTACTTC.

The rearrangement joins TRBV5-4 to TRBJ2-2; 7 nucleotides agree with TRBD1. Per the germline V gene, CDR1 is SGHNT and CDR2 is YYREEE (reference sequence). The junction had 6 bases not matched to a gene; V was cut back by 4 bases and J by 9 bases. CDR3 length equals 13 residues. CDR3 sequence reads: CASSGTGVRELFF. DNA of the CDR3: TGTGCCAGCAGCGGAACAGGGGTCCGGGAGCTGTTTTTT. Supplemented by reference TRBV5-4 and TRBJ2-2, the full variable domain reads ETGVTQSPTHLIKTRGQQVTLRCSSQSGHNTVSWYQQALGQGPQFIFQYYREEENGRGNFPPRFSGLQFPNYSSELNVNALELDDSALYLCASSGTGVRELFFGEGSRLTVL.

Points on this clone: Other nucleotide sequences from this sample produce the same CDR3. V is TRBV9 and J is TRBJ2-5; maybe TRBD1 (5 bases). Germline V gene data show CDR1 as SGDLS and CDR2 as YYNGEE. CDR3 size: 13 residues. Trimming took off 1 base at V and 2 bases at J, with 6 bases between the two ends. In DNA, the CDR3 is TGTGCCAGCAGCGTAAGGGGACAAGAGACCCAGTACTTC. This translates into CASSVRGQETQYF.

This clone appeared a few times. The V call is TRBV6-6, the J call TRBJ2-2; D not resolved. Germline values: CDR1 MNHNY, CDR2 SVGAGI (reference sequence). The CDR3 is made up of 11 amino acids. Trimming shortened V by 8 bases and J by 5 bases, and 6 bases separated the two germline ends. In DNA form, the CDR3 reads TGTGCCAGCCGGTCGACCGGGGAGCTGTTTTTT. Translation gives CASRSTGELFF.

This clone was counted a single time. The rearrangement uses TRBV10-3 and TRBJ1-1, with a possible D match to TRBD1 (6 bases). CDR1 and CDR2 from the germline V gene are ENHRY and SYGVKD. Trimming removed 6 bases at V and 1 base at J, with 15 bases between. CDR3 length: 15 residues. This CDR3 reads CAIRPHATGNTEAFF. The DNA of the CDR3 is TGTGCCATCAGACCACACGCGACAGGGAACACTGAAGCTTTCTTT.